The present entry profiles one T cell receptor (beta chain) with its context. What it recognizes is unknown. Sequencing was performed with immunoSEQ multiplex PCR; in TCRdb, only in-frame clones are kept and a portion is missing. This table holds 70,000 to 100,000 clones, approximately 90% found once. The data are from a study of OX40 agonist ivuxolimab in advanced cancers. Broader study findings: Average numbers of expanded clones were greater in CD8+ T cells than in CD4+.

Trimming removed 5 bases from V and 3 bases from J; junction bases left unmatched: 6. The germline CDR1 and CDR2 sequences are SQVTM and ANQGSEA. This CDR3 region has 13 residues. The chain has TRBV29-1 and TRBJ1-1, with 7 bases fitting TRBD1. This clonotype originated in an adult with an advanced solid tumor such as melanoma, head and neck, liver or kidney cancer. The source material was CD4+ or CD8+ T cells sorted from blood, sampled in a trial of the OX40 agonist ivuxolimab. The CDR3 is CSVLTGTYTEAFF. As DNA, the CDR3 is TGCAGCGTTCTGACAGGGACTTACACTGAAGCTTTCTTT.